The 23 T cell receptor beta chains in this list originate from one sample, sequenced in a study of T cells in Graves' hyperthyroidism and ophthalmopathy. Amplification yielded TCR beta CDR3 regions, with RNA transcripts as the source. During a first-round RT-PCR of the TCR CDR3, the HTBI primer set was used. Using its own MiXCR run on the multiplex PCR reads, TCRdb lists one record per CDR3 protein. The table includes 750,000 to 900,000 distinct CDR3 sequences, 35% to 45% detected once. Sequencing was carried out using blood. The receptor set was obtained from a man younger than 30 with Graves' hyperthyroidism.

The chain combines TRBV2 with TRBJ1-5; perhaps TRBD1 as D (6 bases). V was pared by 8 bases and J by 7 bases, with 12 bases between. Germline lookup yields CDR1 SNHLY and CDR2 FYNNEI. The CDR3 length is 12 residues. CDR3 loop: CASQQGVQPQHF. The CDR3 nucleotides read TGTGCCAGCCAACAGGGAGTGCAGCCCCAGCATTTT.

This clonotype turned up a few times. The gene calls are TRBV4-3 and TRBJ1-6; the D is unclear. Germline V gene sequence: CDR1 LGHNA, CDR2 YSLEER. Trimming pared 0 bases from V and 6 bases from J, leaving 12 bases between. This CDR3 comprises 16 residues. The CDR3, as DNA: TGCGCCAGCAGCCAAGAAAAGGGCAGTGTTAATTCACCCCTCCACTTT. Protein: CASSQEKGSVNSPLHF.

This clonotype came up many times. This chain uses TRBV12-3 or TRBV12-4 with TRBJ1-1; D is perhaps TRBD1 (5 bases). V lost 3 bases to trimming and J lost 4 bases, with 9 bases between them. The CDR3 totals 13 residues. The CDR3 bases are TGTGCCAGCAGTTTTGGGGGGAGCACTGAAGCTTTCTTT. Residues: CASSFGGSTEAFF.

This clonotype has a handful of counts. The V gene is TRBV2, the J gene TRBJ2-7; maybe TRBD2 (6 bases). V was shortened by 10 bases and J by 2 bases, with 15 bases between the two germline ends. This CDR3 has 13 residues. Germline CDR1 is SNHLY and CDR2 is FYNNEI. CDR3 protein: CAIGTPFPYEQYF. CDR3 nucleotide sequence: TGTGCCATCGGGACTCCTTTTCCCTACGAGCAGTACTTC.

The CDR3 here is CASSALGGGPYEQYF. Written as DNA, the CDR3 is TGTGCCAGCAGCGCCCTCGGGGGGGGCCCCTACGAGCAGTACTTC. The chain links TRBV11-2 to TRBJ2-7, with 8 bases matching TRBD2. The V gene end was trimmed by 5 bases and the J gene end by 2 bases; junction bases not matched to a gene: 8. The CDR3 runs 15 residues. Germline CDR1 SGHAT, CDR2 FQNNGV.

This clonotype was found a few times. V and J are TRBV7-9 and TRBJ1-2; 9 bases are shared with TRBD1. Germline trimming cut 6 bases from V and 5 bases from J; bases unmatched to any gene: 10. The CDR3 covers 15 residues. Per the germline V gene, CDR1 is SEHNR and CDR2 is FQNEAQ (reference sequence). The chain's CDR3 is CASSEAGTGIYGYTF. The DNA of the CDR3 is TGTGCCAGCAGTGAAGCCGGGACAGGGATATATGGCTACACCTTC.

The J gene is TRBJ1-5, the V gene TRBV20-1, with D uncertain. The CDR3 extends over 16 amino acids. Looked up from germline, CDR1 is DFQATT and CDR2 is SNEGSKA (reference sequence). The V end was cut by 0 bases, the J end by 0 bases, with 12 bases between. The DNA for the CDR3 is TGCAGTGCTAGAGATTACGGGTACCATAGCAATCAGCCCCAGCATTTT. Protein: CSARDYGYHSNQPQHF.

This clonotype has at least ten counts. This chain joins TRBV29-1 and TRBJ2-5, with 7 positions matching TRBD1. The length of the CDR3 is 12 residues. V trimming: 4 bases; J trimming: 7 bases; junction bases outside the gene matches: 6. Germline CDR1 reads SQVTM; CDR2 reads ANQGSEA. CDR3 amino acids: CSVGQGPVTQYF. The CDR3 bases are TGCAGCGTTGGACAGGGACCAGTGACCCAGTACTTC.

The DNA of the CDR3 is TGTGCCATCCGAGAGGGCAGGGGCGACAACACTGAAGCTTTCTTT. This gives the protein CAIREGRGDNTEAFF. The V gene is TRBV10-3, the J gene TRBJ1-1; D possibly corresponds to TRBD1 (6 bases). The V and J ends lost 8 bases and 2 bases respectively, with 18 bases between them. CDR3 length: 15 amino acids. From germline, CDR1 is ENHRY and CDR2 SYGVKD.

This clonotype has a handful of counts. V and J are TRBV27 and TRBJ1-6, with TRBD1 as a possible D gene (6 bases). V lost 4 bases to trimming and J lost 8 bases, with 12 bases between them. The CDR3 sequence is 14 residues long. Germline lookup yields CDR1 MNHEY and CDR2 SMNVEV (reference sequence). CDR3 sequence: CASSWSRGDSPLHF. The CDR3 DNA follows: TGTGCCAGCAGTTGGAGCAGGGGTGATTCACCCCTCCACTTT.

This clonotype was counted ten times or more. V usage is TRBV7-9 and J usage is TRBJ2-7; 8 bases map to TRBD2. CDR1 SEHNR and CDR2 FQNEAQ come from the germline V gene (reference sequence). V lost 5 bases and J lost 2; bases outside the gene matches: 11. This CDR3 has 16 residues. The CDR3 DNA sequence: TGTGCCAGCAGCCGAACTGTTAGCGGGGATACCTACGAGCAGTACTTC. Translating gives CASSRTVSGDTYEQYF. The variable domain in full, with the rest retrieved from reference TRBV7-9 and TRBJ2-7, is DTGVSQNPRHKITKRGQNVTFRCDPISEHNRLYWYRQTLGQGPEFLTYFQNEAQLEKSRLLSDRFSAERPKGSFSTLEIQRTEQGDSAMYLCASSRTVSGDTYEQYFGPGTRLTVT.

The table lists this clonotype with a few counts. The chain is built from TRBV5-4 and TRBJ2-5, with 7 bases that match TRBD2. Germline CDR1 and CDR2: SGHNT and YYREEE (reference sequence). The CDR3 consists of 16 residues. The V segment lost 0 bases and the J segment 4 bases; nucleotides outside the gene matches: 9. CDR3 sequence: CASSLAPAGAGETQYF. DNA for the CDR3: TGTGCCAGCAGCTTGGCCCCGGCGGGAGCGGGAGAGACCCAGTACTTC.

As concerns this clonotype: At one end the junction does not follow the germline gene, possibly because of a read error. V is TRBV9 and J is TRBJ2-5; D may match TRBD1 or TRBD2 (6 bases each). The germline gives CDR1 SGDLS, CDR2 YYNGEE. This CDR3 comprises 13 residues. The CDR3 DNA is TGTGCCAGCAGCGTTGGGGGGCTGGGGACTGAAGCTTTC. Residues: CASSVGGLGTEAF.

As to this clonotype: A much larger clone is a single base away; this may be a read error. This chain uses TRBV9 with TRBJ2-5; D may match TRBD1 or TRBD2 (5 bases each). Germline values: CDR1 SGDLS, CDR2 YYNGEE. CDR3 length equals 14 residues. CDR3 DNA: TGTGCCGGCAGCGTAGGGGAGTACCAAGAGACCCAGTACTTC. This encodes CAGSVGEYQETQYF.

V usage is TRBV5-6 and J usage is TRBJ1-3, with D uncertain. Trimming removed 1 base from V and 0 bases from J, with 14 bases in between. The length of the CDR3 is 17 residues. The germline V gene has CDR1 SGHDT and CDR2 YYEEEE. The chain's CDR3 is CASSLKGKVTSGNTIYF. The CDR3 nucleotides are TGTGCCAGCAGCTTGAAAGGCAAGGTCACCTCTGGAAACACCATATATTTT.

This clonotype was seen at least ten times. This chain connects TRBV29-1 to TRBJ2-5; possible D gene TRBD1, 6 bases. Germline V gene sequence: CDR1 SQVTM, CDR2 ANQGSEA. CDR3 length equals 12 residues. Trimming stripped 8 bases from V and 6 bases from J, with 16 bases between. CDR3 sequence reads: CSTAGVMKTQYF. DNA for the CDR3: TGCAGCACAGCAGGGGTCATGAAGACCCAGTACTTC.

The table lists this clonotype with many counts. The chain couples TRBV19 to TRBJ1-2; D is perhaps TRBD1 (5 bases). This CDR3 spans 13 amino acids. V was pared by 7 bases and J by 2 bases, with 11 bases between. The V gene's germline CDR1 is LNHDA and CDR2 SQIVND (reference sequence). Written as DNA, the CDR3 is TGTGCCAGTACGTCCGGGACGAACTATGGCTACACCTTC. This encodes CASTSGTNYGYTF.

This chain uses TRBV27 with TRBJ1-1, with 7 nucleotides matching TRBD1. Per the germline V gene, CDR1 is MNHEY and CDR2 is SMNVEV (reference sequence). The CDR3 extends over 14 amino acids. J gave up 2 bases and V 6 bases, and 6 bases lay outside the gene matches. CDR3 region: CASRVGQTNTEAFF. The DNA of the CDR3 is TGTGCCAGCAGGGTGGGACAGACAAACACTGAAGCTTTCTTT.

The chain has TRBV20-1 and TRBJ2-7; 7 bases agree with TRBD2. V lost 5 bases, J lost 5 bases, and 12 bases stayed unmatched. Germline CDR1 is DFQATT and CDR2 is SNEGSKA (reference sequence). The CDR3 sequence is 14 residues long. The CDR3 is CSAYDIAGADEQYF. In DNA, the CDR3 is TGCAGTGCTTATGATATAGCGGGCGCGGACGAGCAGTACTTC.

The CDR3 sequence: CASGRVTYEQYF. The DNA for the CDR3 is TGTGCTTCCGGAAGGGTCACCTACGAGCAGTACTTC. This chain links TRBV6-6 with TRBJ2-7, with D unresolved. The CDR3 contains 12 residues. Germline V gene lookup returns CDR1 MNHNY and CDR2 SVGAGI (reference sequence).

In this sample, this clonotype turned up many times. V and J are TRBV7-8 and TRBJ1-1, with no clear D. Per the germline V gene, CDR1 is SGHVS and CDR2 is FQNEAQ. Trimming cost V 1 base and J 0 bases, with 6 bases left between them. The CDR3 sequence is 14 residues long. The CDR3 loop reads CASSLVTMNTEAFF. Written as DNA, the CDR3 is TGTGCCAGCAGCTTAGTCACGATGAACACTGAAGCTTTCTTT.

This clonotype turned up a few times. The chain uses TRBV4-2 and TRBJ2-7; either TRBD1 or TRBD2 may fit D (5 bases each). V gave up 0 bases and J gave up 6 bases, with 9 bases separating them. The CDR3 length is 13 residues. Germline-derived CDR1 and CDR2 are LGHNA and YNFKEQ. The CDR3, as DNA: TGTGCCAGCAGCCAAGAGGGGACGGGCGAGCAGTACTTC. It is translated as CASSQEGTGEQYF.

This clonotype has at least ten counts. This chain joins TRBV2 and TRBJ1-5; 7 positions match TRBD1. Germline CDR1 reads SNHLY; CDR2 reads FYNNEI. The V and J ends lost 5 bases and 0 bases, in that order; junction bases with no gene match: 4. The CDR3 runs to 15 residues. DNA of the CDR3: TGTGCCAGCAGTCAGGGGGATTATAGCAATCAGCCCCAGCATTTT. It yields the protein CASSQGDYSNQPQHF.